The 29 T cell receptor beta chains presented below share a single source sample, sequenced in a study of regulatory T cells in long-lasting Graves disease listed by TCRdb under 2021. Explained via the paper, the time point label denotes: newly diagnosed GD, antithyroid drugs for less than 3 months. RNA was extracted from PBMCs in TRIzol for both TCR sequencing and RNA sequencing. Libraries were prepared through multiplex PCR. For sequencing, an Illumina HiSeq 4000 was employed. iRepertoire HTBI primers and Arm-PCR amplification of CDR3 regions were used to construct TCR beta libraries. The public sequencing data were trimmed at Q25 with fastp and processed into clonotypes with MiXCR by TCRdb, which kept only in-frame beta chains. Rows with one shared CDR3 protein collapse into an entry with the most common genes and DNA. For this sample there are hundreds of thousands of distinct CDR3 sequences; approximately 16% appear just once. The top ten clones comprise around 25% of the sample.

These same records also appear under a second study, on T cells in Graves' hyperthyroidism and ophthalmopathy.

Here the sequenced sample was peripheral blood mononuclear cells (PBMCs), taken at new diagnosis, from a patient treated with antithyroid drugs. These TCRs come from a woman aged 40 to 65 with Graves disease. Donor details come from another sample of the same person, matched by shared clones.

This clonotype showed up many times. In DNA form, the CDR3 reads TGTGCCAGCAGCTTAAATGGCGGGGGTTCCAATGAGCAGTTCTTC. This codes for CASSLNGGGSNEQFF. The rearrangement links TRBV7-3 to TRBJ2-1; 7 bases map to TRBD2. V lost 1 base to trimming and J lost 6 bases; unmatched junction nucleotides: 6. CDR3 length: 15 residues. The V gene's germline CDR1 is SGHTA and CDR2 FQGTGA.

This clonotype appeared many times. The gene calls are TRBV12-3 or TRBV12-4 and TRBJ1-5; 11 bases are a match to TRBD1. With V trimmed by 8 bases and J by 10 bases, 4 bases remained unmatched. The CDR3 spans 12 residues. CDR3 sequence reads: CASRTGGFPQHF. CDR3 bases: TGTGCCAGCCGGACAGGGGGCTTTCCCCAGCATTTT.

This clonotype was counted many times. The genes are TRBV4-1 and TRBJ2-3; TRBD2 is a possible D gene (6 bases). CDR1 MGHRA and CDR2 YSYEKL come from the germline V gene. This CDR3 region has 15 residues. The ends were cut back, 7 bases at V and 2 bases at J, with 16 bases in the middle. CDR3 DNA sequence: TGCGCCAGCAACCCAGGGACTCCCGCCACAGATACGCAGTATTTT. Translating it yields CASNPGTPATDTQYF.

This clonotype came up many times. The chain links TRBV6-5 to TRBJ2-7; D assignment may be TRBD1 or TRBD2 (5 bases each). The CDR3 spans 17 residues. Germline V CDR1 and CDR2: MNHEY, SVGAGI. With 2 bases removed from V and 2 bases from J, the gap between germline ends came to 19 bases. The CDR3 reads CASSYKVGEGRTYEQYF. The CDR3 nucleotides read TGTGCCAGCAGTTACAAGGTGGGAGAGGGGCGTACCTACGAGCAGTACTTC.

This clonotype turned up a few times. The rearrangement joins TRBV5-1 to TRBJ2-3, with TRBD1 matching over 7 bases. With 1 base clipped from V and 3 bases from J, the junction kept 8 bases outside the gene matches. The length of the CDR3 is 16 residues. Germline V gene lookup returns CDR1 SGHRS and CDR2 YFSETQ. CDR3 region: CASSLSPTGSTDTQYF. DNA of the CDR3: TGCGCCAGCAGCTTGAGTCCGACAGGGAGTACAGATACGCAGTATTTT.

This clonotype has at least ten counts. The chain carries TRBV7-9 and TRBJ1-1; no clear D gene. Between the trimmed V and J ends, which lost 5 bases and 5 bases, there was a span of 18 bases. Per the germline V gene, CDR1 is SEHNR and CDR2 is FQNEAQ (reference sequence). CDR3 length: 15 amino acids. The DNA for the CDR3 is TGTGCCAGCAGCCTCCCCACCGGAGGACGGACTGAAGCTTTCTTT. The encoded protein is CASSLPTGGRTEAFF. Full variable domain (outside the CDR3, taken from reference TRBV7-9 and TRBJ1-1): DTGVSQNPRHKITKRGQNVTFRCDPISEHNRLYWYRQTLGQGPEFLTYFQNEAQLEKSRLLSDRFSAERPKGSFSTLEIQRTEQGDSAMYLCASSLPTGGRTEAFFGQGTRLTVV.

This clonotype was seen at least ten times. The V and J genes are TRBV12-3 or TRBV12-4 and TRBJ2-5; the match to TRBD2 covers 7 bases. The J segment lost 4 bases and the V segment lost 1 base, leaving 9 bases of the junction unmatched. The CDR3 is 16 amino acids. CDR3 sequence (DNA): TGTGCCAGCAGTTTAGGTGCTAGCGGCTGGGGAGAGACCCAGTACTTC. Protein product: CASSLGASGWGETQYF.

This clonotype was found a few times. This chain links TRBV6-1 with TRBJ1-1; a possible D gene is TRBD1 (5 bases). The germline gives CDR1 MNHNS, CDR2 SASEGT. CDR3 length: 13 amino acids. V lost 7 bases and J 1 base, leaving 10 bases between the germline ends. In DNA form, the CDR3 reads TGTGCCAGCACCCCGGGACCGAACACTGAAGCTTTCTTT. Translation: CASTPGPNTEAFF.

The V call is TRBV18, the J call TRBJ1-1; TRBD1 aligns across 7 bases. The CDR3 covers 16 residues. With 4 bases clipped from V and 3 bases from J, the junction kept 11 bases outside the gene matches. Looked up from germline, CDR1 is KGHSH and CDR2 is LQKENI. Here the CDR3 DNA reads TGTGCCAGCTCACGACAGGGTCCTATACCCCACACTGAAGCTTTCTTT. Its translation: CASSRQGPIPHTEAFF.

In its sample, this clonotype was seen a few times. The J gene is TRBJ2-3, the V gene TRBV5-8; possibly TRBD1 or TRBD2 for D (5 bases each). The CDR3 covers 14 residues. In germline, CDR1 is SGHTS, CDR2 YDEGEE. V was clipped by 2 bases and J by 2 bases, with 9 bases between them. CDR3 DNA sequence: TGTGCCAGCAGCTTCGAGGGGCCCACAGATACGCAGTATTTT. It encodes CASSFEGPTDTQYF.

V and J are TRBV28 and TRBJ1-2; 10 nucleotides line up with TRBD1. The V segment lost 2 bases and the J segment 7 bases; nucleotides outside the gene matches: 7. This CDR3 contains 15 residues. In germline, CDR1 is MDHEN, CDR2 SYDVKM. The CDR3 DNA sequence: TGTGCCAGCAGTTTAATTAGGACAGGGGGTGGTGGCTACACCTTC. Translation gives CASSLIRTGGGGYTF.

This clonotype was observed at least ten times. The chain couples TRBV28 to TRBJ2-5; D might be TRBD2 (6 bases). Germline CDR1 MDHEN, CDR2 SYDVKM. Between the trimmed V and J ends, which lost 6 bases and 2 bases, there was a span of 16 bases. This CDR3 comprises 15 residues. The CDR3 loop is CASRLGGVLQETQYF. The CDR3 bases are TGTGCCAGCAGACTGGGCGGGGTACTACAAGAGACCCAGTACTTC.

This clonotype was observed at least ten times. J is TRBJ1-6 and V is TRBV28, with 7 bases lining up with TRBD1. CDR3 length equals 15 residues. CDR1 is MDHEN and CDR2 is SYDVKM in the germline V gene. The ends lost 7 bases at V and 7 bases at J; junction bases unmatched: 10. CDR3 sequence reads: CASTPPDRENSPLHF. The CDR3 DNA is TGTGCCAGCACCCCCCCCGACAGGGAGAATTCACCCCTCCACTTT.

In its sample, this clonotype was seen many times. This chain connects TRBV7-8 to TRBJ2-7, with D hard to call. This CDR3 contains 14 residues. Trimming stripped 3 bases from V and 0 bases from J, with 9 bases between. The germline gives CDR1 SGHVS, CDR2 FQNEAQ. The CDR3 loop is CASSFEEGSYEQYF. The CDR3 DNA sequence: TGTGCCAGCAGCTTTGAAGAAGGCTCCTACGAGCAGTACTTC.

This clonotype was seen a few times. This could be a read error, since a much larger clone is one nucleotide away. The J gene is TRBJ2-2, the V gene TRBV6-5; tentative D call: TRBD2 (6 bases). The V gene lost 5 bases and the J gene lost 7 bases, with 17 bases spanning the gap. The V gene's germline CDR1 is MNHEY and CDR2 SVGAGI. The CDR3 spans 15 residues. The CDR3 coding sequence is TGTGCCAGCAGTGGAGCTGGGGACGGGGGCGGGGAGCTGTTTTTT. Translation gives CASSGAGDGGGELFF.

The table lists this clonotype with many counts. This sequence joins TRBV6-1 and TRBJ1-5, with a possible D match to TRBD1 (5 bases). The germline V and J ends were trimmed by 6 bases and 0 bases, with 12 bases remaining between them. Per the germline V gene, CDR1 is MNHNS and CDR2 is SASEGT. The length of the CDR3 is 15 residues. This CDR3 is CASRPRGSSNQPQHF. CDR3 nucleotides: TGTGCCAGCAGGCCGCGGGGGTCTAGCAATCAGCCCCAGCATTTT.

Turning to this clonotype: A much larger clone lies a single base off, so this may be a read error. This CDR3 is CSASILAVVETQYF. DNA for the CDR3: TGCAGTGCTTCCATACTAGCGGTGGTTGAGACCCAGTACTTC. This chain connects TRBV20-1 to TRBJ2-5; 8 positions match TRBD2. V lost 5 bases to trimming and J lost 5 bases; unmatched junction nucleotides: 10. Germline assignment: CDR1 DFQATT and CDR2 SNEGSKA (reference sequence). The CDR3 extends over 14 amino acids.

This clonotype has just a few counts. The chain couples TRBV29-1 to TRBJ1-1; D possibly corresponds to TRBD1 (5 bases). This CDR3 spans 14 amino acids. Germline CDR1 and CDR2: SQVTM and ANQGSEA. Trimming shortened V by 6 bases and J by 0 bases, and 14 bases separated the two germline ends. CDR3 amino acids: CSVQLTAMNTEAFF. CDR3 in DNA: TGCAGCGTGCAACTGACAGCCATGAACACTGAAGCTTTCTTT.

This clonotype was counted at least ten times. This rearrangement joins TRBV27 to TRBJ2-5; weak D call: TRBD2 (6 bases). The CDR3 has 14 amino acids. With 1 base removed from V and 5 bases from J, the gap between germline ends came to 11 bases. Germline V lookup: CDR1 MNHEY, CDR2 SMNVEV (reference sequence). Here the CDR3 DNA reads TGTGCCAGCAGTTTATACGGGGGTGCGGAGACCCAGTACTTC. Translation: CASSLYGGAETQYF.

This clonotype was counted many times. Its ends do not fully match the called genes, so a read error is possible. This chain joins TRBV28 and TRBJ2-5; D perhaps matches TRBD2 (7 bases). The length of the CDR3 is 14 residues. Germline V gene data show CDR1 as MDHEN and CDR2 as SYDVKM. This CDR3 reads CASSLGGVGETQYF. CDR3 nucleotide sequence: TGCGCCAGCAGCCTAGGGGGGGTAGGAGAGACCCAGTACTTC.

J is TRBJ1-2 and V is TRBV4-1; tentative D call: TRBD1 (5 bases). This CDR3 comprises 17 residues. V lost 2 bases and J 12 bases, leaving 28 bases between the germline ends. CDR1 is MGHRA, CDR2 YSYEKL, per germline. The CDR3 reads CASSQTTHPDSPRWNTF. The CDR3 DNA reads TGCGCCAGCAGCCAAACAACCCATCCAGACAGTCCCCGATGGAACACCTTC.

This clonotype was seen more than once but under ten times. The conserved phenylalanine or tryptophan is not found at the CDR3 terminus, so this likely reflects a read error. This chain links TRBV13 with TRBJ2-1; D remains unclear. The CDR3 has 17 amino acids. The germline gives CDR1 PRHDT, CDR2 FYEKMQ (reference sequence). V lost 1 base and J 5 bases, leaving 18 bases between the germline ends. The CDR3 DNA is TGTGCCAGCAGCTTAGCCGAGCATTTCTGGGTCAACAATGAGCAGTTCCTC. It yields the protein CASSLAEHFWVNNEQFL.

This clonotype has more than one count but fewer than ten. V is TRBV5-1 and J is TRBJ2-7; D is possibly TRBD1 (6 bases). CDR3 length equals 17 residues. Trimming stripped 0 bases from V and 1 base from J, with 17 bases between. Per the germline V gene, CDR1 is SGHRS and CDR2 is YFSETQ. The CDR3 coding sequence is TGCGCCAGCAGCTTGGTTGGAGTTCGGGACATGTCCTACGAGCAGTACTTC. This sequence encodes CASSLVGVRDMSYEQYF.

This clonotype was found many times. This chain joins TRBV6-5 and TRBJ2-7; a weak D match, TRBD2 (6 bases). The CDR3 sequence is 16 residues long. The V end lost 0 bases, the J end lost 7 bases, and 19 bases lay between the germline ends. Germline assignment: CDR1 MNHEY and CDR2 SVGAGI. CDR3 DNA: TGTGCCAGCAGTTACTCGAAGGGTGGCGGGGCGCGGGAGCAGTACTTC. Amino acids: CASSYSKGGGAREQYF.

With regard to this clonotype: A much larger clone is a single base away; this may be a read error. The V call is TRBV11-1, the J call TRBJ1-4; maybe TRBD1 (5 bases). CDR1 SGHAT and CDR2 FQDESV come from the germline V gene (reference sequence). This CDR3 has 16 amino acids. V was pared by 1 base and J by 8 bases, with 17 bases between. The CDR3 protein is CASSLGRIGVNEKLFF. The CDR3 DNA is TGTGCCAGCAGCTTAGGGCGGATAGGGGTCAACGAAAAACTGTTTTTT.

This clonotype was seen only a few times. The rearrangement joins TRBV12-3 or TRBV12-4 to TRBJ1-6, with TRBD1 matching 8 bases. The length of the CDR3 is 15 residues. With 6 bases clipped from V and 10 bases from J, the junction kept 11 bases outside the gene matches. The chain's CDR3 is CASSPRTGTGSPLHF. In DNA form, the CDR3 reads TGTGCCAGCAGCCCCCGGACAGGGACTGGGTCACCCCTCCACTTT.

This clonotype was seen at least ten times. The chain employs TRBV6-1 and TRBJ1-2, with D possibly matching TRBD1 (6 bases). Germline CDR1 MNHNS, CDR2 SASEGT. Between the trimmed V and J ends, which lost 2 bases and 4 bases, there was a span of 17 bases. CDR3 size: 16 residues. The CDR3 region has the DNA TGTGCCAGCAGTGAAAGGTGGGGGGCGCAGGTCTATGGCTACACCTTC. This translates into CASSERWGAQVYGYTF.

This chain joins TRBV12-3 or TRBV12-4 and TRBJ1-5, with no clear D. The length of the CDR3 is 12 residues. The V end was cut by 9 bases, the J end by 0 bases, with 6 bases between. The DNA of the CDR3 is TGTGCCAGTAGGCATAGCAATCAGCCCCAGCATTTT. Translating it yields CASRHSNQPQHF.

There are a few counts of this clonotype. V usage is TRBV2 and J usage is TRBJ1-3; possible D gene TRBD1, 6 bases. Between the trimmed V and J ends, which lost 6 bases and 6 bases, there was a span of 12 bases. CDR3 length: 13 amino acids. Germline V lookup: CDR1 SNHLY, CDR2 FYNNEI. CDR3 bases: TGTGCCAGCAGCACCTACAGGGAAAACACCATATATTTT. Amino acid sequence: CASSTYRENTIYF. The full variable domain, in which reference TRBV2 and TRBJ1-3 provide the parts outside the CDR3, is EPEVTQTPSHQVTQMGQEVILRCVPISNHLYFYWYRQILGQKVEFLVSFYNNEISEKSEIFDDQFSVERPDGSNFTLKIRSTKLEDSAMYFCASSTYRENTIYFGEGSWLTVV.